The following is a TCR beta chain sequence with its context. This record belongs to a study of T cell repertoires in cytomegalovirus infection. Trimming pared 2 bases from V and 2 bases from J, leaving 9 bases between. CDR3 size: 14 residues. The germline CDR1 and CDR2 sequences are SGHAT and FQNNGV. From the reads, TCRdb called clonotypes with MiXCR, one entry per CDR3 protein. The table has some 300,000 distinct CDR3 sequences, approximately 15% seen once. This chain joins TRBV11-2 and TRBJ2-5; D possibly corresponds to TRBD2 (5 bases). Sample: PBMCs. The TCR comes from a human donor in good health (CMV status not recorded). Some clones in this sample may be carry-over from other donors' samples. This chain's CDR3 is CASSLRAVQETQYF. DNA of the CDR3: TGTGCCAGCAGCTTACGAGCGGTTCAAGAGACCCAGTACTTC.